These 8 T cell receptor beta chains share one sample of origin, sequenced in a study of blood T cell repertoires in COVID-19. Sequencing was performed with immunoSEQ multiplex PCR; in TCRdb, only in-frame clones are kept and a portion is missing. The table lists 100,000 to 150,000 clones, around 79% of them singletons, with 2% to 3% in the top ten. Specimen: peripheral blood. These receptors originate from a man aged 45 to 65 with acute or convalescent COVID-19.

The V call is TRBV9, the J call TRBJ2-2; no firm D call. The germline CDR1 and CDR2 sequences are SGDLS and YYNGEE. The CDR3 is made up of 16 amino acids. Trimming removed 0 bases from V and 6 bases from J, with 15 bases in between. The CDR3 nucleotides read TGTGCCAGCAGCGTAGGTAGCCCTCATGTGGCCGGGGAGCTGTTTTTT. Translation gives CASSVGSPHVAGELFF.

CDR3 sequence: CASSFGQVGQETQYF. CDR3 bases: TGTGCCAGCAGCTTCGGACAGGTGGGACAAGAGACCCAGTACTTC. The rearrangement uses TRBV7-9 and TRBJ2-5; 7 nucleotides align to TRBD1. This CDR3 spans 15 amino acids. Germline V gives CDR1 SEHNR, CDR2 FQNEAQ (reference sequence). Trimming cost V 3 bases and J 2 bases; bases outside gene matches: 6.

In its sample, this clone was seen a few times. The chain joins TRBV7-9 to TRBJ1-6; no clear D gene. Germline values: CDR1 SEHNR, CDR2 FQNEAQ (reference sequence). This CDR3 is built from 14 residues. V dropped 5 bases and J dropped 10 bases, with 15 bases sitting between them. CDR3 DNA: TGTGCCAGCAGCATGGACTCTGGAAACTCACCCCTCCACTTT. This translates into CASSMDSGNSPLHF. The entire variable domain, with the rest obtained from reference TRBV7-9 and TRBJ1-6, is as follows: DTGVSQNPRHKITKRGQNVTFRCDPISEHNRLYWYRQTLGQGPEFLTYFQNEAQLEKSRLLSDRFSAERPKGSFSTLEIQRTEQGDSAMYLCASSMDSGNSPLHFGNGTRLTVT.

V usage is TRBV4-1 and J usage is TRBJ2-7; D is possibly TRBD1 (6 bases). Trimming took off 0 bases at V and 5 bases at J, with 8 bases between the two ends. The germline gives CDR1 MGHRA, CDR2 YSYEKL. The CDR3 consists of 13 residues. CDR3 DNA sequence: TGCGCCAGCAGCCAAGATGACAGGCACGAGCAGTACTTC. Its protein product is CASSQDDRHEQYF.

The rearrangement joins TRBV5-1 to TRBJ2-3, with D uncertain. CDR1 SGHRS and CDR2 YFSETQ come from the germline V gene. With 0 bases removed from V and 3 bases from J, the gap between germline ends came to 8 bases. The CDR3 has 14 amino acids. The CDR3 nucleotides are TGCGCCAGCAGCTTGGGGAGTGGGACAGATACGCAGTATTTT. Protein sequence: CASSLGSGTDTQYF.

This rearrangement joins TRBV7-9 to TRBJ1-3, with D uncertain. CDR1 is SEHNR and CDR2 is FQNEAQ in the germline V gene (reference sequence). V was trimmed by 6 bases and J by 2 bases, leaving 14 bases between them. This CDR3 has 15 amino acids. The CDR3: CASSYGEIAGNTIYF. CDR3 sequence (DNA): TGTGCCAGCAGTTATGGGGAGATCGCTGGAAACACCATATATTTT.

This chain joins TRBV7-9 and TRBJ1-6, with 11 bases identical to TRBD1. V lost 2 bases and J lost 10; bases outside the gene matches: 10. Germline V gene sequence: CDR1 SEHNR, CDR2 FQNEAQ (reference sequence). This CDR3 is 17 amino acids long. The CDR3 nucleotides are TGTGCCAGCAGCTTAACTGGACAGGGGGCTTCTAACTCACCCCTCCACTTT. Protein: CASSLTGQGASNSPLHF.

This rearrangement joins TRBV4-1 to TRBJ2-3; 7 bases agree with TRBD2. Trimming at V came to 1 base and at J to 5 bases, leaving 3 bases not matched to a gene. This CDR3 region has 14 residues. Germline V CDR1 and CDR2: MGHRA, YSYEKL. This CDR3 is CASSQGGGGDTQYF. CDR3 nucleotides: TGCGCCAGCAGCCAAGGGGGGGGTGGAGATACGCAGTATTTT.